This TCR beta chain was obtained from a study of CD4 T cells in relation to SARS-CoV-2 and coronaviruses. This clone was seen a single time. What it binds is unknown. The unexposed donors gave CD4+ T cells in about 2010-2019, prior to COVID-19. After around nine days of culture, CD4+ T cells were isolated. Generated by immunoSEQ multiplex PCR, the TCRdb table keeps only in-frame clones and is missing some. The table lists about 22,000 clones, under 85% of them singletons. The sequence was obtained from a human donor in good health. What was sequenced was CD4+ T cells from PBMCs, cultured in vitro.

The CDR3 DNA is TGTGCCACCAGTGATTTGACTAGAGGAGATACGCAGTATTTT. Translation: CATSDLTRGDTQYF. The chain couples TRBV24-1 to TRBJ2-3; perhaps TRBD2 as D (5 bases). The CDR3 has 14 amino acids. Germline-derived CDR1 and CDR2 are KGHDR and SFDVKD. The V end lost 0 bases, the J end lost 5 bases, and 8 bases lay between the germline ends.